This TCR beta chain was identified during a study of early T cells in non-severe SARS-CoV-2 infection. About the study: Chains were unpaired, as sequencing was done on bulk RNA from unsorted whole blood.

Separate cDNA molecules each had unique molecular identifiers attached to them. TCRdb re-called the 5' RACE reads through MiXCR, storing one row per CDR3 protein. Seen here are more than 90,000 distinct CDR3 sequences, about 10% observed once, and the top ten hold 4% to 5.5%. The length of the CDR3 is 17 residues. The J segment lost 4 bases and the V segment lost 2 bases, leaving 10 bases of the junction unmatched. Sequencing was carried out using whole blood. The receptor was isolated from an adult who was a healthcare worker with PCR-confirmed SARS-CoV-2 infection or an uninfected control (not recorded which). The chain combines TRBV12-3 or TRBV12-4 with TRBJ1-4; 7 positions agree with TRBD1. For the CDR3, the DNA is TGTGCCAGCAGTTTAAGGCGTCGAACAGGGGATAATGAAAAACTGTTTTTT. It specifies CASSLRRRTGDNEKLFF.